The T cell receptor (beta chain) described here comes from a study of early T cells in non-severe SARS-CoV-2 infection. General study points: VDJdb matching skewed toward anti-spike CD8 responses, missing private and CD4 specificities.

The length of the CDR3 is 15 residues. V was shortened by 7 bases and J by 5 bases, with 18 bases between the two germline ends. TCRdb re-analysed the 5' RACE reads in MiXCR, keeping a single row per CDR3 protein. Among tens of thousands of distinct CDR3 sequences listed, more than 9% were seen once. This clonotype was counted only a few times. The antigen remains unidentified. The source material was whole blood. The chain has TRBV12-3 or TRBV12-4 and TRBJ2-1; a weak D match, TRBD2 (7 bases). This receptor was obtained from an adult who was a healthcare worker with PCR-confirmed SARS-CoV-2 infection or an uninfected control (not recorded which). In DNA, the CDR3 is TGTGCCAGCACCTTGGGGGAGGGGGTCGACAATGAGCAGTTCTTC. This translates into CASTLGEGVDNEQFF.